These 5 T cell receptor beta chains were sequenced from one sample in a study of blood T cell repertoires in COVID-19. Generated by immunoSEQ multiplex PCR, the TCRdb table keeps only in-frame clones and is missing some. Of a few hundred thousand clones listed, about 88% are singletons. Sequenced material: peripheral blood. These receptors originate from a man aged 55 to 70 who had recovered from COVID-19.

The rearrangement uses TRBV5-1 and TRBJ2-7; D perhaps matches TRBD1 (5 bases). The CDR3 is 14 amino acids. Trimming removed 1 base at V and 0 bases at J, with 8 bases between. Looked up from germline, CDR1 is SGHRS and CDR2 is YFSETQ. This chain's CDR3 is CASSLTQGSYEQYF. Here the CDR3 DNA reads TGCGCCAGCAGCTTGACCCAGGGCTCCTACGAGCAGTACTTC.

The rearrangement uses TRBV9 and TRBJ2-6; D possibly corresponds to TRBD1 (5 bases). The CDR3 contains 16 residues. V lost 0 bases to trimming and J lost 4 bases, with 11 bases between them. From germline, CDR1 is SGDLS and CDR2 YYNGEE. In DNA form, the CDR3 reads TGTGCCAGCAGCGTAGGAGACAGTACAGGGGCCAACGTCCTGACTTTC. As protein: CASSVGDSTGANVLTF.

The chain combines TRBV2 with TRBJ2-2; D perhaps matches TRBD1 (6 bases). V gave up 7 bases and J gave up 6 bases, with 15 bases separating them. The CDR3 has 14 residues. Germline-derived CDR1 and CDR2 are SNHLY and FYNNEI. Here the CDR3 reads CASMGASRSGELFF. The CDR3 nucleotides read TGTGCCAGCATGGGGGCTAGTAGATCCGGGGAGCTGTTTTTT.

This chain joins TRBV19 and TRBJ1-5; 9 nucleotides line up with TRBD1. Per the germline V gene, CDR1 is LNHDA and CDR2 is SQIVND (reference sequence). The CDR3 consists of 14 residues. The junction had 10 bases not matched to a gene; V was cut back by 8 bases and J by 8 bases. CDR3 nucleotides: TGTGCCAGTGGACAGGGGACATGGCTTGAGCCCCAGCATTTT. Its protein is CASGQGTWLEPQHF.

On this clone: An end of the junction does not agree with germline; a read error may underlie this. The chain carries TRBV2 and TRBJ1-4, with 7 bases matching TRBD1. The CDR3 contains 11 residues. Per the germline V gene, CDR1 is SNHLY and CDR2 is FYNNEI. The CDR3 DNA reads TGTGCCAGCAGGGCCCAGGGGGGTGAGGTTTTT. Protein product: CASRAQGGEVF.